Listed below are T cell receptor beta chains from one sample, sequenced in a study of control samples from healthy donors and cancer patients. The data were produced by immunoSEQ multiplex PCR, yet TCRdb's version contains in-frame clones alone and is incomplete. The table shows approximately 100,000 clones, with around 89% occurring only once. Sequencing used PBMCs. The receptors stem from a man in his sixties with lung cancer. The CDR3 runs from the conserved cysteine through the conserved F or W. Each record gives: J gene, D gene, V gene, clone size, CDR3 DNA, CDR3 protein. D genes are given only for firm matches. Clone size is given for some rows only: seen once, a few or many times, or a class if the clone is expanded.

J: TRBJ2-2; D: -; V: TRBV7-2; size: once; DNA: TGTGCCAGCAGCTTAGGTCGCGTCACCGGGGAGCTGTTTTTT; CDR3: CASSLGRVTGELFF
J: TRBJ2-2; D: -; V: TRBV6-5; size: -; DNA: TGTGCCAGCACCCGGACGGGGACTGGTGGGGAGCTGTTTTTT; CDR3: CASTRTGTGGELFF
J: TRBJ2-4; D: -; V: TRBV29-1; size: -; DNA: TGCAGCGTTGAAGGACCGATAAGGGCCAAAAACATTCAGTACTTC; CDR3: CSVEGPIRAKNIQYF
J: TRBJ2-3; D: -; V: TRBV29-1; size: -; DNA: TGCAGCGTTATGGGGCAGACAGGATTTAGCACAGATACGCAGTATTTT; CDR3: CSVMGQTGFSTDTQYF
J: TRBJ2-5; D: -; V: TRBV5-8; size: -; DNA: TGTGCCAGCAGGAGTCAGGGTGCTTTGGAGACCCAGTACTTC; CDR3: CASRSQGALETQYF
J: TRBJ1-3; D: -; V: TRBV9; size: -; DNA: TGTGCCAGCAGCGTAGGAGGTTCAGGGACTGGAAACACCATATATTTT; CDR3: CASSVGGSGTGNTIYF
J: TRBJ2-3; D: -; V: TRBV4-1; size: -; DNA: TGCGCCAGCAGCCCCTCGGCAGATACGCAGTATTTT; CDR3: CASSPSADTQYF
J: TRBJ1-6; D: TRBD1; V: TRBV6-5; size: -; DNA: TGTGCCAGCAGTTACGACAGGGCAAATTCACCCCTCCACTTT; CDR3: CASSYDRANSPLHF
J: TRBJ2-3; D: TRBD2; V: TRBV14; size: -; DNA: TGTGCCAGCAGTAATAGCGGGGGGCCAGATACGCAGTATTTT; CDR3: CASSNSGGPDTQYF
J: TRBJ1-2; D: -; V: TRBV5-1; size: -; DNA: TGCGCCAGCAGCTTGGCCGGTCAGGTTAACTATGGCTACACCTTC; CDR3: CASSLAGQVNYGYTF
J: TRBJ2-5; D: TRBD1; V: TRBV7-9; size: -; DNA: TGTGCCAGCAGCTTTCCCTTGGGACAGGGGGAAGAGACCCAGTACTTC; CDR3: CASSFPLGQGEETQYF
J: TRBJ1-6; D: -; V: TRBV7-8; size: -; DNA: TGTGCCAGCAGCTTTTCGGGGTCGTCCCTCCACTTT; CDR3: CASSFSGSSLHF
J: TRBJ2-5; D: TRBD1; V: TRBV27; size: -; DNA: TGTGCCAGCAGTTCCCTTACAGGGGGCCGGGAGACCCAGTACTTC; CDR3: CASSSLTGGRETQYF
J: TRBJ1-3; D: -; V: TRBV5-6; size: few; DNA: TGTGCCAGCAGCCCGGGGACGGTGAGCTCTGGAAACACCATATATTTT; CDR3: CASSPGTVSSGNTIYF
J: TRBJ1-1; D: -; V: TRBV18; size: -; DNA: TGTGCCAGCTCATCGGCCACAGGGAGCACTGAAGCTTTCTTT; CDR3: CASSSATGSTEAFF
J: TRBJ2-2; D: TRBD2; V: TRBV5-1; size: -; DNA: TGCGCCAGCAGTCGGAAGGCTAGCGGGGGAGGGGAGACCGGGGAGCTGTTTTTT; CDR3: CASSRKASGGGETGELFF
J: TRBJ2-3; D: -; V: TRBV7-2; size: -; DNA: TGTGCCAGCAGCGTACCTTCTAACACAGATACGCAGTATTTT; CDR3: CASSVPSNTDTQYF
J: TRBJ1-1; D: -; V: TRBV7-3; size: -; DNA: TGTGCCAGCAGCTTAAATCCGATGAACACTGAAGCTTTCTTT; CDR3: CASSLNPMNTEAFF
J: TRBJ2-6; D: -; V: TRBV7-3; size: once; DNA: TGTGCCAGCAGCGACGGTCGGGCTGCTGGGGCCAACGTCCTGACTTTC; CDR3: CASSDGRAAGANVLTF
J: TRBJ1-2; D: TRBD1; V: TRBV5-5; size: -; DNA: TGTGCCAGCAGCTCGGACAGGGGCCTCTATGGCTACACCTTC; CDR3: CASSSDRGLYGYTF
J: TRBJ1-1; D: -; V: TRBV19; size: -; DNA: TGTGCCAGTAGCCCTAGGCAGAACACTGAAGCTTTCTTT; CDR3: CASSPRQNTEAFF
J: TRBJ2-5; D: -; V: TRBV28; size: -; DNA: TGTGCCAGCAGTTTTGAGGGTCGGAAGACCCAGTACTTC; CDR3: CASSFEGRKTQYF
J: TRBJ1-6; D: -; V: TRBV7-2; size: -; DNA: TGTGCCAGCAGCTCCTCCGGGACGAGCTCCTATAATTCACCCCTCCACTTT; CDR3: CASSSSGTSSYNSPLHF
J: TRBJ2-7; D: -; V: TRBV12-3/TRBV12-4; size: -; DNA: TGTGCCAGCAGTTCTACAGGGTACGAGCAGTACTTC; CDR3: CASSSTGYEQYF